One sample yielded the 17 T cell receptor beta chains listed below, sequenced in a study of T-cell memory formation after mild COVID-19. TCRdb re-analysed the 5' RACE reads in MiXCR, keeping a single row per CDR3 protein. Among a few hundred thousand distinct CDR3 sequences listed, roughly 8.2% were seen once. The sequencing input was PBMCs or a T cell subset sorted from them (not recorded which). Every receptor here comes from a man between 18 and 35 years old who had mild COVID-19 (a few samples of this study predate the infection). Cell type and time point are not known.

The chain combines TRBV7-9 with TRBJ2-1; D unclear. This CDR3 comprises 12 residues. Between the trimmed V and J ends, which lost 5 bases and 4 bases, there was a span of 6 bases. Germline V CDR1 and CDR2: SEHNR, FQNEAQ (reference sequence). CDR3 sequence (DNA): TGTGCCAGCAGCCAAGAGTACAATGAGCAGTTCTTC. Translating gives CASSQEYNEQFF.

In its sample, this clonotype was seen a few times. The chain has TRBV7-2 and TRBJ2-3; 8 bases are a match to TRBD2. Trimming removed 5 bases from V and 1 base from J; junction bases left unmatched: 5. Germline-derived CDR1 and CDR2 are SGHTA and FQGNSA. The CDR3 spans 15 residues. The DNA of the CDR3 is TGTGCCAGCAGCCCCGGACTAGCCCGCACAGATACGCAGTATTTT. Its protein product is CASSPGLARTDTQYF.

The chain links TRBV5-1 to TRBJ1-2; D gene uncertain. The CDR3 covers 15 residues. With 0 bases removed from V and 0 bases from J, the gap between germline ends came to 9 bases. Germline CDR1 reads SGHRS; CDR2 reads YFSETQ. CDR3 in amino acids: CASSLGRVANYGYTF. In nucleotides, the CDR3 is TGCGCCAGCAGCTTGGGCAGAGTAGCTAACTATGGCTACACCTTC.

There are a few counts of this clonotype. The J gene is TRBJ2-2, the V gene TRBV27; TRBD1 matches at 9 bases. The length of the CDR3 is 15 residues. Losses at the gene ends were 8 bases for V and 4 bases for J; bases not matched to a gene: 8. Germline CDR1 MNHEY, CDR2 SMNVEV (reference sequence). In DNA form, the CDR3 reads TGTGCCAGCGGGCCTCGGACAGGGGTCACCGGGGAGCTGTTTTTT. Amino acids: CASGPRTGVTGELFF.

This clonotype was counted only a few times. The chain joins TRBV15 to TRBJ1-2; possibly TRBD1 for D (6 bases). This CDR3 contains 14 residues. CDR1 is LNHNV and CDR2 is YYDKDF in the germline V gene (reference sequence). V was shortened by 0 bases and J by 8 bases, with 13 bases between the two germline ends. CDR3 sequence: CATSRDQGPGGYTF. CDR3 sequence (DNA): TGTGCCACCAGCAGAGATCAGGGGCCCGGCGGCTACACCTTC.

This sequence joins TRBV6-1 and TRBJ2-2; 10 bases line up with TRBD2. With 4 bases clipped from V and 6 bases from J, the junction kept 2 bases outside the gene matches. The CDR3 has 14 residues. Germline V gene lookup returns CDR1 MNHNS and CDR2 SASEGT. CDR3: CASSGLAGAGELFF. The CDR3 DNA sequence: TGTGCCAGCAGTGGGCTAGCGGGGGCCGGGGAGCTGTTTTTT.

This clonotype was observed many times. One junction end does not reproduce the germline sequence, and a read error may be involved. V usage is TRBV7-2 and J usage is TRBJ1-5; no clear D gene. Germline V gene sequence: CDR1 SGHTA, CDR2 FQGNSA. CDR3 length equals 13 residues. The CDR3 nucleotides read TGTGCCAGCAGTTTAGCGCTGGGTCAGCCCCAGCATTTT. Translated, it gives CASSLALGQPQHF.

This clonotype was counted many times. V usage is TRBV28 and J usage is TRBJ1-2; D unclear. Trimming stripped 1 base from V and 3 bases from J, with 3 bases between. CDR1 MDHEN and CDR2 SYDVKM come from the germline V gene. The CDR3 runs 12 residues. The CDR3 nucleotides are TGTGCCAGCAGTTTATCGGACTATGGCTACACCTTC. Translating gives CASSLSDYGYTF.

This clonotype was seen more than once but under ten times. V and J are TRBV4-1 and TRBJ1-2; maybe TRBD1 (5 bases). This CDR3 is 15 amino acids long. V gave up 0 bases and J gave up 8 bases, with 16 bases separating them. Germline CDR1 MGHRA, CDR2 YSYEKL. The CDR3 here is CASSQEAGGLGGYTF. CDR3 DNA sequence: TGCGCCAGCAGCCAAGAGGCTGGGGGACTAGGGGGCTACACCTTC.

The sample holds a few counts of this clonotype. The chain recombines TRBV12-3 or TRBV12-4 with TRBJ1-1; D uncertain. Between the trimmed V and J ends, which lost 7 bases and 3 bases, there was a span of 9 bases. CDR3 length equals 12 residues. As DNA, the CDR3 is TGTGCCAGCAACGGTGGGGACACTGAAGCTTTCTTT. Its protein product is CASNGGDTEAFF.

V usage is TRBV4-3 and J usage is TRBJ1-4, with 8 bases lining up with TRBD1. With 4 bases clipped from V and 5 bases from J, the junction kept 15 bases outside the gene matches. Germline assignment: CDR1 LGHNA and CDR2 YSLEER. The CDR3 loop spans 18 amino acids. The DNA for the CDR3 is TGCGCCAGCAGCCCCGCCGGGACAGGAGGGAGAGGAAATGAAAAACTGTTTTTT. Amino acids: CASSPAGTGGRGNEKLFF.

The genes are TRBV28 and TRBJ1-1; a possible D gene is TRBD1 (5 bases). Germline CDR1 and CDR2: MDHEN and SYDVKM. V lost 5 bases and J lost 10, with 17 bases in between. This CDR3 comprises 13 residues. In nucleotides, the CDR3 is TGTGCCAGCAGTGCTAGGGTATCGGGACGAGCTTTCTTT. Amino acids: CASSARVSGRAFF.

There are a few counts of this clonotype. The rearrangement uses TRBV5-5 and TRBJ2-5, with D unresolved. Deletions cut 4 bases from V and 3 bases from J, with 16 bases between. CDR1 is SGHKS and CDR2 is YYEKEE in the germline V gene (reference sequence). The CDR3 is 15 residues long. The CDR3: CASSIRTAFKETQYF. Here the CDR3 DNA reads TGTGCCAGCAGCATCAGGACCGCGTTCAAAGAGACCCAGTACTTC. The whole variable domain, remainder taken from reference TRBV5-5 and TRBJ2-5, is DAGVTQSPTHLIKTRGQQVTLRCSPISGHKSVSWYQQVLGQGPQFIFQYYEKEERGRGNFPDRFSARQFPNYSSELNVNALLLGDSALYLCASSIRTAFKETQYFGPGTRLLVL.

The chain uses TRBV6-1 and TRBJ1-5, with D unclear. Per the germline V gene, CDR1 is MNHNS and CDR2 is SASEGT. The CDR3 covers 14 residues. Trimming stripped 7 bases from V and 2 bases from J, with 12 bases between. The CDR3 nucleotides are TGTGCCAGCAATAACGTAGGTGGCAATCAGCCCCAGCATTTT. It specifies CASNNVGGNQPQHF.

The sample holds many counts of this clonotype. V gene TRBV29-1 combines with J gene TRBJ2-2, with 9 bases that match TRBD2. After removal of 4 bases from V and 3 bases from J, the junction contained 6 bases not matched to a gene. The length of the CDR3 is 15 residues. Germline V gene lookup returns CDR1 SQVTM and CDR2 ANQGSEA. The CDR3 bases are TGCAGCGTTGCCCGACTAGCGGCCCACACCGGGGAGCTGTTTTTT. It specifies CSVARLAAHTGELFF.

This clonotype was seen many times. This chain joins TRBV7-2 and TRBJ2-2; a possible D gene is TRBD2 (6 bases). Trimming took 2 bases from V and 5 from J, leaving 12 bases between them. Looked up from germline, CDR1 is SGHTA and CDR2 is FQGNSA. This CDR3 is built from 15 residues. This CDR3 is CASSLSGHATGELFF. The CDR3, as DNA: TGTGCCAGCAGCTTAAGCGGGCACGCTACCGGGGAGCTGTTTTTT.

The chain recombines TRBV12-3 or TRBV12-4 with TRBJ2-2, with a tentative D call TRBD2 (6 bases). CDR3 length: 14 residues. The V end lost 5 bases, the J end lost 7 bases, and 14 bases lay between the germline ends. The CDR3 bases are TGTGCCAGCAGTCCCCGGGGGAAAGACGGGGAGCTGTTTTTT. Translated: CASSPRGKDGELFF.